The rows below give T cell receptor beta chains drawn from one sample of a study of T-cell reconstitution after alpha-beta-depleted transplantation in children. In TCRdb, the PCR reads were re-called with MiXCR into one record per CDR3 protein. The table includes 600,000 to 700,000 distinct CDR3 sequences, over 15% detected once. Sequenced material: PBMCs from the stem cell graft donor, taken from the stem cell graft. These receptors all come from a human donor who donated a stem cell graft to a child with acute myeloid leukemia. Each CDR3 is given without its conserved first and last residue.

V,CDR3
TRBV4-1,ASSQARTTAEQF
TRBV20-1,SATSRQGQETQY
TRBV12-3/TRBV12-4,ASSLGSGPTGELF
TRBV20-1,SARDPKSREQPQH
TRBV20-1,SASFNEQF
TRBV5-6,ASNQLGRAQETQY
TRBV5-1,ASSRGQVGEQF
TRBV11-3,ASPDRESGGELF
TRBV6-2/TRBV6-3,ASSYTGLADTQY
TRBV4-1,ASSQGILFGQGKTYGYT
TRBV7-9,ASSLSTSGGNTDTQY
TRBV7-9,ASSPGTSKF
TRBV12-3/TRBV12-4,ASRLRGFSPLEAF
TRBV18,ASSPRAGVYAEAF
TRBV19,ASSIGGTSGASQF
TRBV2,ASSGRQLF
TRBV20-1,SARPGQPFSGANVLT
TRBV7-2,ASSLTVNTIY
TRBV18,ASSPTRLDRSNGYT
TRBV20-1,SALIYGEGKNIQY
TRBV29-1,SVQEFMNTEAF